This entry concerns a single T cell receptor beta chain. The CDR3 loop spans 15 amino acids. This entry comes from a study of tumor-infiltrating lymphocytes in oesophageal squamous cell carcinoma. TCRdb fed the PCR reads into MiXCR, producing one record per CDR3 protein. The sample includes roughly 10,000 distinct CDR3 sequences, under 75% of them seen just once. The chain is built from TRBV12-3 or TRBV12-4 and TRBJ2-3, with no clear D. TRBJ2-1 explains the end of the DNA better; the J call may be wrong. Sequencing was performed on esophageal tumor tissue. This clonotype was sampled from a female donor with esophageal squamous cell carcinoma. The CDR3 here is CASSLVDLGRNEQFF. For the CDR3, the DNA is TGTGCCAGCAGTTTAGTTGATCTAGGTAGGAATGAGCAGTTCTTC.